This T cell receptor beta chain was sequenced during a study of blood T cell repertoires in COVID-19. Overall study context: From T cells, B-cell-depleted T cells, or PBMCs came the material, which was cDNA or gDNA.

As processed by the authors: From reference gene primer amplification, estimates of nucleated cell counts were derived. Generated by immunoSEQ multiplex PCR, the TCRdb table keeps only in-frame clones and is missing some. D and trimming come from the DNA, and the V and J calls and clone size come from that table. The sample has 150,000 to 200,000 clones, 70% to 90% seen once; the top ten hold approximately 9.9%. Germline loops: CDR1 SGHAT, CDR2 FQNNGV. The V and J ends lost 8 bases and 1 base respectively, with 11 bases between them. The CDR3 spans 13 residues. Sequenced input: peripheral blood. This chain connects TRBV11-2 to TRBJ1-1; weak D call: TRBD1 (5 bases). This TCR was sampled from a woman aged 60-75 years with COVID-19, enrolled during active disease. The CDR3 loop is CASGQGGNTEAFF. The CDR3 DNA sequence: TGTGCCAGCGGGCAGGGCGGGAACACTGAAGCTTTCTTT.